This T cell receptor beta chain was recovered during a study of blood T cell repertoires in COVID-19 (dated by TCRdb to 2020 to 2021). About the study as a whole: Samples from collaborators originated in the United States, Italy and Spain and spanned both the acute and convalescent phases of COVID-19. Where HLA class I and class II types were available, the types were taken from metadata supplied by the sample provider, not from assay-based typing. Deeply sampled blood TCRbeta repertoires from subjects exposed to, actively infected with, or recovered from COVID-19 were included in the dataset. The prospective study material was composed of cDNA or gDNA derived from T cells, B-cell-depleted T cells, or PBMCs. The repertoires were made available in a free public database intended to serve as a resource for research on the immune response to SARS-CoV-2. The samples were drawn from two sources: the first 160 participants of the ongoing ImmuneRACE study, and 1,000 to 1,500 subjects contributed by 6 global collaborators. A de-identified subject ID, COVID-19 status, age in years and sex were almost always included in the sample metadata.

About this clone itself: What this receptor recognizes is not known. No much larger clone is present one base from it, and per-base qualities are unavailable.

TCRbeta CDR3 regions were amplified from genomic DNA by means of the immunoSEQ Assay, a bias-controlled multiplex PCR. Processing in the source paper ran as follows. Nucleated cell counts per sample were estimated from amplification of reference gene primers within the assay. Sequence reads were collapsed and filtered to measure the absolute abundance of every unique TCRbeta CDR3 rearrangement. For each sample, productive Simpson clonality was calculated as the square root of Simpson's diversity index across productive rearrangements. TCRdb mirrors the immuneACCESS table, restricted to in-frame sequences. Some clones are absent from its copies; in checked studies, under half trace to an unresolved V gene, and the reason for the others is unknown. V, J and clone size derive from that table, while D and trimming were established from the DNA sequence. The sample table records a few hundred thousand clones; more than 85% of these occur just once. The top ten clones comprise approximately 2.6% of the sample.

Per the germline V gene, SGHVS is the CDR1 and FQNEAQ is the CDR2. From cysteine to phenylalanine, the CDR3 is 16 amino acids long. CDR3 DNA only is kept here, 48 bases in frame from base 1. V is pruned by 5 bases and J by 5 bases, leaving 10 bases of the junction without a gene match. Results and caveats for the whole study, not just this receptor: How much clinical and demographic metadata was included differed by source and by participant, and the metadata was provided uncurated.

At one collaborating source in Seattle, patients were enrolled during active infection and were followed longitudinally through the course of disease. Whole blood was collected in K2EDTA tubes by collaborating institutions according to the institutions' own protocols. For TCRbeta analysis, collaborators shipped samples in one of three forms: frozen whole blood, isolated PBMCs, or DNA extracted from either of those sample types. The material sequenced was peripheral blood. The TCR was taken from a person aged 18-35 years with COVID-19, enrolled during active disease. The rearranged chain carries TRBV7-8 and TRBJ2-1; TRBD2 matches 9 bases in the middle. The nucleotide sequence is TGTGCCAGCAGCGCCTGGGGTAGCGGGAGTGACAATGAGCAGTTCTTC. It encodes CASSAWGSGSDNEQFF.